The table lists the clone carrying this T cell receptor (beta chain) with many counts. What it binds is unknown. The sample belongs to a study of T cells after yellow fever vaccination. Study outcomes and limitations: Clonotype sharing between CD4 and CD8 compartments was small.

Trimming took 5 bases from V and 2 from J, leaving 9 bases between them. This CDR3 contains 12 residues. CDR1 and CDR2 from the germline V gene are DFQATT and SNEGSKA (reference sequence). For TCR, cDNA came from 5'RACE template switching, which added a universal primer site and UMIs. In TCRdb, the 5' RACE reads were re-called with MiXCR into one record per CDR3 protein. The sample lists 50,000 to 75,000 distinct CDR3 sequences; around 7% were seen once. V usage is TRBV20-1 and J usage is TRBJ2-5; maybe TRBD2 (6 bases). The source material was CD8+ T cells sorted from PBMCs, sampled on the day of the first yellow fever vaccination. The TCR originated in a man aged 18 to 29 who received the YFV17D yellow fever vaccine. DNA of the CDR3: TGCAGTGCTCGGGACTGGCAAGAGACCCAGTACTTC. This sequence encodes CSARDWQETQYF.